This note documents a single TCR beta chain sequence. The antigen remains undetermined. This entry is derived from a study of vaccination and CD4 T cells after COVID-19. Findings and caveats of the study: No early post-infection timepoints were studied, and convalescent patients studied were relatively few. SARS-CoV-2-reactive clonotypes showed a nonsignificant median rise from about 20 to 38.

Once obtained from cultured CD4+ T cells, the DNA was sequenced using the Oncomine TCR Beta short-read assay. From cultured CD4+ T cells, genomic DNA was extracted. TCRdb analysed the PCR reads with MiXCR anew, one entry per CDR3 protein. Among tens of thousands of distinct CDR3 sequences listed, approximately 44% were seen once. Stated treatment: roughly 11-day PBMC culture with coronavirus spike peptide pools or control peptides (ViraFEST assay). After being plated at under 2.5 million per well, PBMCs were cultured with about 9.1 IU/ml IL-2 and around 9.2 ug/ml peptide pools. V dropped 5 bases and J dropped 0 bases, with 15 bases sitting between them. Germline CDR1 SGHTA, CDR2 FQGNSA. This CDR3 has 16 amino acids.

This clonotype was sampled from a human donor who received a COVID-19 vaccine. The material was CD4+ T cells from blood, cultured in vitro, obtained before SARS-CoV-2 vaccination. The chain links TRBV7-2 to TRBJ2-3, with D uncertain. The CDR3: CASSQLGSVSTDTQYF. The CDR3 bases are TGTGCCAGCAGCCAGCTTGGGTCGGTAAGCACAGATACGCAGTATTTT.